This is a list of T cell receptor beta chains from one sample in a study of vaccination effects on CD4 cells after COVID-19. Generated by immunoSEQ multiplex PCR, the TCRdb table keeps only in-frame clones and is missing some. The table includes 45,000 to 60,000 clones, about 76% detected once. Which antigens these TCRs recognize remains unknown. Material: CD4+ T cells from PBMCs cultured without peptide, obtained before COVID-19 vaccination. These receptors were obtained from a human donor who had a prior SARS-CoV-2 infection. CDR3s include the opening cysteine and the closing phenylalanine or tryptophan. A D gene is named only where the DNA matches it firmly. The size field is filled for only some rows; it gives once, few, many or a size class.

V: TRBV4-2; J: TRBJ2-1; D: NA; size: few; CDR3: CASSRDADNEQFF; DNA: TGTGCCAGCAGTCGAGACGCTGACAATGAGCAGTTCTTC
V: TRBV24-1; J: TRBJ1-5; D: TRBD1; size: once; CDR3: CATSDHTGGNQPQHF; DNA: TGTGCCACCAGTGATCACACAGGGGGAAATCAGCCCCAGCATTTT
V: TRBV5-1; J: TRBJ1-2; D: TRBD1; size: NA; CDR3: CASSLGGQSNAYGYTF; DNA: TGCGCCAGCAGCTTGGGGGGACAGTCAAATGCCTATGGCTACACCTTC
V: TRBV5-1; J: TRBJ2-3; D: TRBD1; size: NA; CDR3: CASSSTGGGDTQYF; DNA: TGCGCCAGCAGCTCGACAGGGGGTGGAGATACGCAGTATTTT
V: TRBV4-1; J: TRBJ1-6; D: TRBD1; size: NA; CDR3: CASSRTGFNSPLHF; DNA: TGCGCCAGCAGCCGGACAGGGTTTAATTCACCCCTCCACTTT
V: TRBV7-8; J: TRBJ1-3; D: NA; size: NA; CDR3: CASSSGGLFSGNTIYF; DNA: TGTGCCAGCAGTAGCGGAGGGTTATTTTCTGGAAACACCATATATTTT
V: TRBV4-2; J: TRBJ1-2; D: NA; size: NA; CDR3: CASSPGEGTNYGYTF; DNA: TGTGCCAGCAGCCCCGGTGAAGGGACCAACTATGGCTACACCTTC
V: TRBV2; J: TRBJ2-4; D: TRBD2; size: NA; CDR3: CASSEGLAGLVKNIQYF; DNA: TGTGCCAGCAGTGAAGGACTAGCGGGGCTCGTCAAAAACATTCAGTACTTC
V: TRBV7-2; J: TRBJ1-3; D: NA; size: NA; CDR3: CASSLVSGNTIYF; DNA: TGTGCCAGCAGCTTAGTATCTGGAAACACCATATATTTT
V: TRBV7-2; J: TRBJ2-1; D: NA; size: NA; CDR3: CASSLLSTPNEQFF; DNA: TGTGCCAGCAGCTTATTAAGTACTCCCAATGAGCAGTTCTTC
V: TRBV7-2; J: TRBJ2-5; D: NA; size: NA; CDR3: CASSQIVPTQYF; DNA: TGTGCCAGCAGCCAGATTGTACCGACCCAGTACTTC
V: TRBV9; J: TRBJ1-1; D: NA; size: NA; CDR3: CASSVEMNTEAFF; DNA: TGTGCCAGCAGCGTTGAAATGAACACTGAAGCTTTCTTT
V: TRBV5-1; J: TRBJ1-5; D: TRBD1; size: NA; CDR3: CASSPWTGRNQPQHF; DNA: TGCGCCAGCAGCCCCTGGACAGGGAGAAATCAGCCCCAGCATTTT
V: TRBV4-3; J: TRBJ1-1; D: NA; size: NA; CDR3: CASSQDFIRAGLAFF; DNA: TGCGCCAGCAGCCAAGACTTTATCAGGGCTGGGCTGGCTTTCTTT
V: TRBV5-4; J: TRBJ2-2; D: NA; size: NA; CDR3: CASSTEPPNTGELFF; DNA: TGTGCCAGCAGCACGGAGCCGCCGAACACCGGGGAGCTGTTTTTT
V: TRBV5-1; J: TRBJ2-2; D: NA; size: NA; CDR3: CASSPSTRQNGELFF; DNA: TGCGCCAGCAGTCCCTCTACTAGACAGAACGGGGAGCTGTTTTTT
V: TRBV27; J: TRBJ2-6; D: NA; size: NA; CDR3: CASSSTPSGANVLTF; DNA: TGTGCCAGCAGTTCGACGCCTTCTGGGGCCAACGTCCTGACTTTC
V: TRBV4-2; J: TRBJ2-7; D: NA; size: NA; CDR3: CASSQDPGLGGTTYEQYF; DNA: TGTGCCAGCAGCCAAGACCCTGGGTTGGGGGGTACAACCTACGAGCAGTACTTC
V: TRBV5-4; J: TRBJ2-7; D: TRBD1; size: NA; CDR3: CASSLAKQGAGDEQYF; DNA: TGTGCCAGCAGCTTGGCAAAACAGGGGGCAGGAGACGAGCAGTACTTC
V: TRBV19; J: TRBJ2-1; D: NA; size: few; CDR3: CASSPERLSYNEQFF; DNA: TGTGCCAGTTCTCCAGAGCGGTTGTCCTACAATGAGCAGTTCTTC
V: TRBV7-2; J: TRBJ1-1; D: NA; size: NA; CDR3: CASSLVSSPNTNTEAFF; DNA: TGTGCCAGCAGCTTAGTATCCTCTCCAAATACCAACACTGAAGCTTTCTTT
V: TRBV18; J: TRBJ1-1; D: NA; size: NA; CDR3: CASSPIRGHTEAFF; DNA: TGTGCCAGCTCACCAATTCGGGGGCACACTGAAGCTTTCTTT
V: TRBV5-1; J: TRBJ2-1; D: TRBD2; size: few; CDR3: CASSLERGGRPSSYNEQFF; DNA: TGCGCCAGCAGCTTGGAGCGGGGGGGTCGACCGAGCTCCTACAATGAGCAGTTCTTC
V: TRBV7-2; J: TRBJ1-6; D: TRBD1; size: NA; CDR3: CASSFGTGINSPLHF; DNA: TGTGCCAGCAGCTTTGGGACAGGGATCAATTCACCCCTCCACTTT
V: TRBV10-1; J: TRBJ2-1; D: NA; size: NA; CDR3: CAIDDPQRDNEQFF; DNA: TGCGCCATCGACGACCCGCAGAGGGACAATGAGCAGTTCTTC
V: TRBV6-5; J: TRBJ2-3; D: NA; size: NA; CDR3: CASSITSTDTQYF; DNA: TGTGCCAGCAGTATCACTAGCACAGATACGCAGTATTTT
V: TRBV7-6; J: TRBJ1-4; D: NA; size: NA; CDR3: CASSLRVAAYSGTNEKLFF; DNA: TGTGCCAGCAGCTTACGTGTGGCGGCATACTCGGGAACTAATGAAAAACTGTTTTTT
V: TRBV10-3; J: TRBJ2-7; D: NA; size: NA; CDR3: CAISESAGYEQYF; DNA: TGTGCCATCAGTGAGTCCGCAGGGTACGAGCAGTACTTC
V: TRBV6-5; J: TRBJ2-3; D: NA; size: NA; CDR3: CASSPLGIRFSEQYF; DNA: TGTGCCAGCAGCCCCCTCGGAATCCGGTTTAGTGAGCAGTATTTT
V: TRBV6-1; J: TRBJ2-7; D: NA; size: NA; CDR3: CATVGGTASPEQYF; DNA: TGTGCCACGGTGGGGGGGACAGCCAGCCCCGAGCAGTACTTC
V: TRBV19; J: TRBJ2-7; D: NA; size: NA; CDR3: CASSIDRGRLSYEQYF; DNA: TGTGCCAGTAGTATAGATCGTGGCAGGCTCTCCTACGAGCAGTACTTC
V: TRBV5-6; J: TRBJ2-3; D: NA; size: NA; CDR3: CASSLTQSTDTQYF; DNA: TGTGCCAGCAGCTTGACCCAAAGCACAGATACGCAGTATTTT
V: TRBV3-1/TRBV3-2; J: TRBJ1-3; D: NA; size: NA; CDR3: CASSQGAGLGNTIYF; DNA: TGTGCCAGCAGCCAAGGAGCAGGTCTCGGAAACACCATATATTTT
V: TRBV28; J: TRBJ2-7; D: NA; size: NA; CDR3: CASSPVNSAGSYEQYF; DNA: TGTGCCAGCAGCCCGGTCAATTCGGCGGGATCCTACGAGCAGTACTTC
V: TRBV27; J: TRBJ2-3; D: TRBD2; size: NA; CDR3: CASRGAGAWDTQYF; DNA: TGTGCCAGCAGAGGAGCGGGAGCATGGGATACGCAGTATTTT
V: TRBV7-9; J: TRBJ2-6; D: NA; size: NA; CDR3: CASSLSAAGANVLTF; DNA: TGTGCCAGCAGCTTGTCGGCGGCTGGGGCCAACGTCCTGACTTTC
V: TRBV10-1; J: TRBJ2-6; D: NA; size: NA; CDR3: CASSPGQVTVAGANVLTF; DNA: TGCGCCAGCAGTCCAGGGCAGGTCACAGTCGCTGGGGCCAACGTCCTGACTTTC
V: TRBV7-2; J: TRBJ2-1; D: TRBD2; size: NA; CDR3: CASGEDGGAYNEQFF; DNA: TGTGCCAGCGGAGAGGACGGGGGGGCTTACAATGAGCAGTTCTTC
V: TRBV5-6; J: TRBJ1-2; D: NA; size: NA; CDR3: CASRAGINYGYTF; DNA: TGTGCCAGCAGGGCAGGGATAAACTATGGCTACACCTTC
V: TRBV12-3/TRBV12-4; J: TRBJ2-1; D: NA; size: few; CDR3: CASSYRPGREQFF; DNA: TGTGCCAGCAGTTATCGCCCCGGGCGTGAGCAGTTCTTC
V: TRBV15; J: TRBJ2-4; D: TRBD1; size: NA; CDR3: CATSRQGAGKNIQYF; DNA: TGTGCCACCAGCAGACAGGGGGCGGGCAAAAACATTCAGTACTTC
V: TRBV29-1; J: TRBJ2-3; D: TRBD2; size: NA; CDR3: CSVQTSTGADTQYF; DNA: TGCAGCGTCCAGACTAGCACGGGAGCAGATACGCAGTATTTT
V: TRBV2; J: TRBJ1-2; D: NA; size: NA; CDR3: CASRAQGIGYTF; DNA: TGTGCCAGCAGGGCACAGGGTATTGGCTACACCTTC
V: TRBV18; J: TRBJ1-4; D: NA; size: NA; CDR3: CASSPRGNEKLFF; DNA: TGTGCCAGCTCACCAAGGGGGAATGAAAAACTGTTTTTT
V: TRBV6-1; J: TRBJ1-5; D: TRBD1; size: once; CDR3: CASSEAWTGTDQPQHF; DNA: TGTGCCAGCAGTGAAGCTTGGACAGGGACGGATCAGCCCCAGCATTTT
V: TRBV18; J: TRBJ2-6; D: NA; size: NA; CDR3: CASSPTTARSGANVLTF; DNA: TGTGCCAGCTCACCAACGACAGCCCGCTCTGGGGCCAACGTCCTGACTTTC
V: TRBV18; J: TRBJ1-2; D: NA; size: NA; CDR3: CASSPPAGYNYGYTF; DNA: TGTGCCAGCTCACCACCTGCAGGATACAACTATGGCTACACCTTC
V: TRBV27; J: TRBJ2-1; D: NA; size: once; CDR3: CASSFTLMRGNEQFF; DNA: TGTGCCAGCAGTTTTACACTCATGCGGGGCAATGAGCAGTTCTTC
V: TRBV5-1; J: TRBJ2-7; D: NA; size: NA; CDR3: CASSLSGVEQYF; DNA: TGCGCCAGCAGCTTATCTGGGGTCGAGCAGTACTTC
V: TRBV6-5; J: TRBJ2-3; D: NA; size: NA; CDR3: CATKGESTDTQYF; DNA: TGTGCCACCAAGGGGGAGAGCACAGATACGCAGTATTTT
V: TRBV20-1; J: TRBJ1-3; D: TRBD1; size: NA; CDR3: CSASFQGAFSGNTIYF; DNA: TGCAGTGCTAGTTTTCAGGGGGCTTTTTCTGGAAACACCATATATTTT
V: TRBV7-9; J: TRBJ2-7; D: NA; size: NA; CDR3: CASSFLASSYEQYF; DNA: TGTGCCAGCAGCTTTCTCGCCTCTTCCTACGAGCAGTACTTC
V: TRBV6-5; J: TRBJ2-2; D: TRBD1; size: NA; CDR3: CASSYRGLAGELFF; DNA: TGTGCCAGCAGTTACAGGGGGCTGGCGGGGGAGCTGTTTTTT
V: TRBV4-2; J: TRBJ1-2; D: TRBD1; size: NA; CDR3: CASSQDQGVVYGYTF; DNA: TGTGCCAGCAGCCAAGATCAGGGGGTAGTCTATGGCTACACCTTC
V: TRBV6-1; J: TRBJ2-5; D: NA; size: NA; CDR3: CASSENARRSQYF; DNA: TGTGCCAGCAGTGAAAATGCACGGAGGTCCCAGTACTTC